The entry below gives a single TCR beta chain sequence along with its context. The primer mix had 60 Vbeta and 13 Jbeta primers. Measured with immunoSEQ multiplex PCR; TCRdb has only the in-frame clones, and not every one. The table includes some 110,000 clones, 73% detected once. This sample was included in a study of cytomegalovirus exposure and HLA in healthy donors. J gave up 8 bases and V 0 bases, and 5 bases lay outside the gene matches. The germline V gene encodes CDR1 SGHRS and CDR2 YFSETQ. This CDR3 is 14 amino acids long. Healthy bone marrow donors formed the donor group. The TCR sequence derives from a man aged 55-75 years in good health and CMV-seropositive. The V gene is TRBV5-1, the J gene TRBJ1-5, with 7 positions matching TRBD1. Sequenced: PBMCs. This CDR3 is CASSLEGGGEPQHF. The DNA for the CDR3 is TGCGCCAGCAGCTTGGAAGGGGGCGGGGAGCCCCAGCATTTT.